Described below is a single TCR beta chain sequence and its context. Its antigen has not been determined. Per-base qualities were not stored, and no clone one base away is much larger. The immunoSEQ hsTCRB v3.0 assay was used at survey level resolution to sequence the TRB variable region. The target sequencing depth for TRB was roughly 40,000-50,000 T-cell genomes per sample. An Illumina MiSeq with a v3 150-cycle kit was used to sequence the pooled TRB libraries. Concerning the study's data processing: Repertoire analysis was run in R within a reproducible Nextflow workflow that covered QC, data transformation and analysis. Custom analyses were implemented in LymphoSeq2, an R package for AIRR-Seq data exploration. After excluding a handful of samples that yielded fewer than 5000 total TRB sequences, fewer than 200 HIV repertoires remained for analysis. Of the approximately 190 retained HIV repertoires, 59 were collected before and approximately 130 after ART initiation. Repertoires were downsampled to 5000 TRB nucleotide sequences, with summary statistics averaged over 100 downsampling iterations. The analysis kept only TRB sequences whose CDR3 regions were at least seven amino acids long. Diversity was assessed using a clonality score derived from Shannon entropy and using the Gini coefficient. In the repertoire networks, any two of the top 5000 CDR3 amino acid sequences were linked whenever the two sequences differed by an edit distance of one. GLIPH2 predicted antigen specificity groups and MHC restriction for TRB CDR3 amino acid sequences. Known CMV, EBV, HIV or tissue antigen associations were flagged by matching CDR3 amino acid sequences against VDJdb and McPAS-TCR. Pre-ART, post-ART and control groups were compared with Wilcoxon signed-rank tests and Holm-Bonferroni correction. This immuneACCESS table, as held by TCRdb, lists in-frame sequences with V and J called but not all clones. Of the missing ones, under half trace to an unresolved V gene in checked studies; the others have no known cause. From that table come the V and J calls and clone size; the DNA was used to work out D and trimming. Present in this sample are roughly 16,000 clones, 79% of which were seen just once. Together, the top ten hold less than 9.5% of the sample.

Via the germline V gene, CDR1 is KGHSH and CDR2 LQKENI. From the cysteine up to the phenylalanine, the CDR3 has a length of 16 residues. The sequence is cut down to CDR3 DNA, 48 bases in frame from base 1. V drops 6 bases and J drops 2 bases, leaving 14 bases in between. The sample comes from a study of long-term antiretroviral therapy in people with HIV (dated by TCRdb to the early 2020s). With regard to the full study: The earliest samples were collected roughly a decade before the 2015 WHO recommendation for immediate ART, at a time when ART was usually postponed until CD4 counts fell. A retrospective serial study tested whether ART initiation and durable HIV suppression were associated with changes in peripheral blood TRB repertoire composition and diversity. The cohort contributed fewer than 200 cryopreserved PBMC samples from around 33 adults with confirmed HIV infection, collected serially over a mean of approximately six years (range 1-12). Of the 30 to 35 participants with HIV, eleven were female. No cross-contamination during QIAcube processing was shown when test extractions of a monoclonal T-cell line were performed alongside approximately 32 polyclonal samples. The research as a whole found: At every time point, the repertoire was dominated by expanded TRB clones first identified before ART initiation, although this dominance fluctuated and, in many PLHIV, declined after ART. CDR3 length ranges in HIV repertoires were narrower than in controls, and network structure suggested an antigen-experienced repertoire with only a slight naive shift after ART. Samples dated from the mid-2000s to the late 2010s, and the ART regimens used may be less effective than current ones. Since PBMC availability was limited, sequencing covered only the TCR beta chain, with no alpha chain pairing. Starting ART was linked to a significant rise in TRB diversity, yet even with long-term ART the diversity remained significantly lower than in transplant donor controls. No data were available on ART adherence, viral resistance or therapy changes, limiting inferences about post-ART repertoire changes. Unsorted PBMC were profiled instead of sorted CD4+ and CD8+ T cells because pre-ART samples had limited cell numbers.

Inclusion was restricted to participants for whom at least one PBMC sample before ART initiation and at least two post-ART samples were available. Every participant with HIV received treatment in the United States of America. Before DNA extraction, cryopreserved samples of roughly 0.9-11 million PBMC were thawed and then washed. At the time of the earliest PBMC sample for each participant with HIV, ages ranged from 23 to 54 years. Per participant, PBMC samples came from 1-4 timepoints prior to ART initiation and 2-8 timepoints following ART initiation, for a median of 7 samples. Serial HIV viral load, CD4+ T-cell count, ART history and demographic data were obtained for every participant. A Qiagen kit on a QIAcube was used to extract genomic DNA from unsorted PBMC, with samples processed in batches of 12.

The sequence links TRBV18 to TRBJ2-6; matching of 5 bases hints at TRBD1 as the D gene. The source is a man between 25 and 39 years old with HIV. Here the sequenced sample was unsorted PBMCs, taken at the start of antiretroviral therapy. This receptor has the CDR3 CASSPTPGTGANVLTF. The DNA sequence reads TGTGCCAGCTCCCCAACCCCAGGGACTGGGGCCAACGTCCTGACTTTC.